This T cell receptor (beta chain) was documented in a study of CD8 T cells in ankylosing spondylitis. Study results and limitations: Disease-linked clones were found to be CD8+ and relatively rare in peripheral blood. Characteristic, it appeared, of ankylosing spondylitis blood was a TCR beta motif of eight highly homologous variants. In ankylosing spondylitis patients, matched synovial fluid reportedly showed significant enrichment of disease-linked clones. Previously reported in reactive arthritis synovial fluid and blood were some of the motif variants.

Germline V CDR1 and CDR2: MNHEY, SVGEGT. This CDR3 has 13 residues. V lost 6 bases, J lost 2 bases, and 11 bases lay in between. This clonotype was observed many times. Antigen specificity is unknown. TCRdb fed the 5' RACE reads into MiXCR, producing one record per CDR3 protein. This table has 150,000 to 200,000 distinct CDR3 sequences, about 18% appearing once. V usage is TRBV6-2 or TRBV6-3 and J usage is TRBJ2-7, with D perhaps matching TRBD1 (5 bases). Sequencing input: blood, either unsorted or a sorted T cell fraction (not recorded which). The TCR comes from a male donor aged 10 to 35 with ankylosing spondylitis or in good health (not recorded which). This CDR3 is CASSLADTYEQYV. In DNA, the CDR3 is TGTGCCAGCAGCCTCGCGGACACCTACGAGCAGTACGTC.